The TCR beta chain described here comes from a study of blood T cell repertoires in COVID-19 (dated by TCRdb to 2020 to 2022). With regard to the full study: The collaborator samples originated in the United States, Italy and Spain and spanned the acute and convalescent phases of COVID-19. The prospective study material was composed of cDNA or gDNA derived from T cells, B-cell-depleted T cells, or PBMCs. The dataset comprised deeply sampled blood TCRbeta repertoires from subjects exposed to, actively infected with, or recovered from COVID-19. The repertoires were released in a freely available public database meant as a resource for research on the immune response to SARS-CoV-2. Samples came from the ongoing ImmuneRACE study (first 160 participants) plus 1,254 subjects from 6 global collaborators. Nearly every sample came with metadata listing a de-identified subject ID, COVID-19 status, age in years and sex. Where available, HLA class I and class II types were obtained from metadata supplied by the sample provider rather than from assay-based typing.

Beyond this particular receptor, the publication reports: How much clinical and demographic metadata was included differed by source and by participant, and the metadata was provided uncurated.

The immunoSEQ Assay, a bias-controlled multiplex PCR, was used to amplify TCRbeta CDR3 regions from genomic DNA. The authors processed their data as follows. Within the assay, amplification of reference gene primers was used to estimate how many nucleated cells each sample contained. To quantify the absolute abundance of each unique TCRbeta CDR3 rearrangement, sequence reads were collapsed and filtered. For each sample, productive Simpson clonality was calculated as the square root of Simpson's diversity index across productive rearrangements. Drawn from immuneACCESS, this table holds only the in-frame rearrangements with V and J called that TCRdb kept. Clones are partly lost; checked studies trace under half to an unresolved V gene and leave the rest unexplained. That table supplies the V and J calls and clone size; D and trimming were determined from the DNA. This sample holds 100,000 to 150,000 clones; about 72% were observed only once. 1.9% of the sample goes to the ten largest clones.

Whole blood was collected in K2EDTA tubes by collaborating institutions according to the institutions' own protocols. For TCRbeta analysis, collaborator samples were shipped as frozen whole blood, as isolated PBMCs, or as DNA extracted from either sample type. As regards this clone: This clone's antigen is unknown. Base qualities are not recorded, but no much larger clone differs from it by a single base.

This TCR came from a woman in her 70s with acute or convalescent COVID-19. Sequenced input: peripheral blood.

The DNA sequence reads TGTGCCAGCAGCTTGGAGGCAGGGTATAATGAAAAACTGTTTTTT. It is translated as CASSLEAGYNEKLFF. The chain is encoded by TRBV5-8 joined to TRBJ1-4; D gene: possibly TRBD1, on 5 matching bases. The germline V gene supplies CDR1 SGHTS and CDR2 YDEGEE. The CDR3 spans 15 residues, from the cysteine through the phenylalanine. Here the CDR3 DNA is all that survives: 45 bases in frame from base 1. Deletion took 0 bases off V and 4 bases off J, with a span of 10 bases between the germline ends.